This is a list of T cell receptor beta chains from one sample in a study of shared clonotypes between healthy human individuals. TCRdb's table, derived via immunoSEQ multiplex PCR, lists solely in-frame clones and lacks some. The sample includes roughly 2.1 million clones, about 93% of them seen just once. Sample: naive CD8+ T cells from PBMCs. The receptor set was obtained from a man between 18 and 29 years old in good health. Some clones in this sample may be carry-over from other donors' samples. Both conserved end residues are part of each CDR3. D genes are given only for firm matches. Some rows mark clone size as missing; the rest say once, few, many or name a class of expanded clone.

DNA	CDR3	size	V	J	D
TGTGCCAGCAGCGTGGCCCGAGAAGGGGGTGAAAAACTGTTTTTT	CASSVAREGGEKLFF	NA	TRBV13	TRBJ1-4	NA
TGTGCAGCTGGGCAGGGGAACACTGAAGCTTTCTTT	CAAGQGNTEAFF	NA	TRBV19	TRBJ1-1	NA
TGTGCCAGCAGCTGGAAGGGACTAGCGGGGCATGAGCAGTTCTTC	CASSWKGLAGHEQFF	NA	TRBV27	TRBJ2-1	TRBD2
TGTGCCAGCGAGATAAGCTCCGATGAGCAGTTCTTC	CASEISSDEQFF	NA	TRBV2	TRBJ2-1	NA
TGTGCCAGTGGTTCCTACAATGAGCAGTTCTTC	CASGSYNEQFF	once	TRBV28	TRBJ2-1	NA
TGTGCCAGCAGTTTGGGGGCAGGGTTCACAGATACGCAGTATTTT	CASSLGAGFTDTQYF	NA	TRBV27	TRBJ2-3	NA
TGTGCCAGCAGCTTAAGTGGATTTCGGAAAACCGGGGAGCTGTTTTTT	CASSLSGFRKTGELFF	NA	TRBV13	TRBJ2-2	NA
TGTGCCAGCAGCACGATACTAGGGCCCACAGATACGCAGTATTTT	CASSTILGPTDTQYF	NA	TRBV7-2	TRBJ2-3	NA
TGTGCCGGTTCGCGAGCGGGAGTCAGGAATGAGCAGTTCTTC	CAGSRAGVRNEQFF	NA	TRBV7-9	TRBJ2-1	TRBD2
TGTGCCAGCAGCCCCAAGGGCAATGAGCAGTTCTTC	CASSPKGNEQFF	NA	TRBV7-3	TRBJ2-1	NA
TGTGCCAGCAGTACGCGCCTCGAGGGGTCCGGGGAGCTGTTTTTT	CASSTRLEGSGELFF	NA	TRBV28	TRBJ2-2	NA
TGCAGCGTTGAAACAGGGATCTCCTACGAGCAGTACTTC	CSVETGISYEQYF	once	TRBV29-1	TRBJ2-7	NA
TGTGCCAGCAGTTACTTCGGCCCTAACACCGGGGAGCTGTTTTTT	CASSYFGPNTGELFF	NA	TRBV6-5	TRBJ2-2	NA
TGTGCCAGCGGACTGACAGGGAGCTCCTACGAGCAGTACTTC	CASGLTGSSYEQYF	NA	TRBV27	TRBJ2-7	TRBD1
TGTGCCAGCAGCGTAAGCTCAGGTTATGGCTACACCTTC	CASSVSSGYGYTF	NA	TRBV9	TRBJ1-2	NA
TGTGCCAGCAGCCTGACCGGGATCAGCCAAGAGACCCAGTACTTC	CASSLTGISQETQYF	once	TRBV11-2	TRBJ2-5	NA
TGTGCCAGCAGTTACTCGAGGGGAGGAGAGCAGTACTTC	CASSYSRGGEQYF	once	TRBV6-5	TRBJ2-7	NA
TGCGCCAGCAGCCCCCGGCGCGGTCCGACCTACGAGCAGTACTTC	CASSPRRGPTYEQYF	NA	TRBV4-1	TRBJ2-7	NA
TGTGCCAGCAGGGACTTATCGGACGGGGAGCTGTTTTTT	CASRDLSDGELFF	NA	TRBV7-3	TRBJ2-2	NA
TGTGCCAGCAGTTTAGGGGTTGGACAGCTTCTAGCCAAAAACATTCAGTACTTC	CASSLGVGQLLAKNIQYF	NA	TRBV28	TRBJ2-4	NA
TGTGCCAGCAGTTGGGGGAGCGGGAGGGGATTCGCAGATACGCAGTATTTT	CASSWGSGRGFADTQYF	NA	TRBV28	TRBJ2-3	TRBD2
TGTGCCAGCAGTTTATCGGTCGGCCAGGGTGGAGCTTTCTTT	CASSLSVGQGGAFF	NA	TRBV27	TRBJ1-1	NA